The clone carrying this T cell receptor beta chain was observed many times. Its target is not known. Researchers amplified the TCR beta CDR3 regions from RNA transcripts. TCR CDR3 underwent first-round RT-PCR with the HTBI primer set. TCRdb processed the multiplex PCR reads anew with MiXCR; each CDR3 protein has one entry. The sample lists around 600,000 distinct CDR3 sequences; roughly 14% were seen once. From germline, CDR1 is SGHKS and CDR2 YYEKEE (reference sequence). The CDR3 totals 18 residues. V trimming: 0 bases; J trimming: 1 base; junction bases outside the gene matches: 9. The data were taken from a study of T cells in Graves' hyperthyroidism and ophthalmopathy. Study conclusions and caveats: Peripheral blood also featured most of the thyroid clonotypes expanded above 0.001.

The specimen was blood. This rearrangement joins TRBV5-5 to TRBJ2-5, with 10 positions matching TRBD2. The receptor's source is a woman aged 50 to 60 with Graves' ophthalmopathy. CDR3: CASSLVSGRPVFQETQYF. The CDR3 DNA is TGTGCCAGCAGCTTGGTTAGCGGGAGGCCTGTCTTCCAAGAGACCCAGTACTTC.